This TCR beta chain was documented in a study of CD8 T cells in ankylosing spondylitis. In regard to this clonotype: Its antigen is unknown.

Each CDR3 protein gets one entry after TCRdb re-called the 5' RACE reads with MiXCR. The sample holds around 770,000 distinct CDR3 sequences, around 19% seen once. The ends lost 6 bases at V and 6 bases at J; junction bases unmatched: 8. Germline loops: CDR1 MNHEY, CDR2 SMNVEV (reference sequence). The CDR3 totals 15 residues. Notes on the study in general: Seemingly distinctive of ankylosing spondylitis blood was a TCR beta motif formed by eight highly homologous variants.

Sequences were obtained from blood, either unsorted or a sorted T cell fraction (not recorded which). V and J are TRBV27 and TRBJ1-6; 7 bases align to TRBD1. The sequence derives from a male donor with ankylosing spondylitis. CDR3 region: CASRRTGQLNSPLHF. The CDR3 bases are TGTGCCAGCAGACGAACGGGACAGCTTAATTCACCCCTCCACTTT.